This T cell receptor (beta chain) was observed in a study of T cells after posttransplantation cyclophosphamide. Trimming left V 2 bases short and J 4 bases short, with 14 bases between. This CDR3 region has 15 residues. Looked up from germline, CDR1 is KGHSH and CDR2 is LQKENI. General observations from the study: Donor CD8+ memory clones often dominated recipient blood repertoires at later times. TRB clonality was highly associated with recipient CMV seropositivity and reactivation.

Using immunoSEQ multiplex PCR, the repertoire was profiled, and TCRdb retains in-frame clones only, with some absent. The repertoire holds around 14,000 clones, with roughly 71% as singletons. This clone has a single count. The antigen is undetermined. Peripheral blood was collected from the related graft donor on the marrow donation day. The source material was memory CD4+ T cells sorted from PBMCs. The clonotype originates from a man between 45 and 60 years old. This chain uses TRBV18 with TRBJ1-1; D is unclear. CDR3 coding DNA: TGTGCCAGCTCACCAGAGGCACCCCGAGGCACTGAAGCTTTCTTT. Protein sequence: CASSPEAPRGTEAFF.